Listed below are T cell receptor beta chains from one sample, sequenced in a study of cytomegalovirus exposure and HLA in healthy donors. Here immunoSEQ multiplex PCR was the method, and the copy in TCRdb shows in-frame clones only, minus some. Its table records 35,000 to 45,000 clones. Sequencing was performed on PBMCs. Receptors originate from a male donor in good health and CMV-seronegative. Each CDR3 is given without its conserved first and last residue.

V: TRBV6-5; J: TRBJ1-2; CDR3: ATRPGTGVIGYT
V: TRBV7-9; J: TRBJ1-2; CDR3: ASSLRQGRVIFNYGYT
V: TRBV18; J: TRBJ2-1; CDR3: ASLKQDNEQF
V: TRBV11-2; J: TRBJ2-1; CDR3: ASSLQQAAHNEQF
V: TRBV1; J: TRBJ2-3; CDR3: TTLIPGLAQSTDTQY
V: TRBV7-8; J: TRBJ1-2; CDR3: ASSPGEGLDYGYT
V: TRBV6-6; J: TRBJ2-1; CDR3: ASSYSVEGYEQF
V: TRBV5-4; J: TRBJ2-5; CDR3: ASSYGDGGETQY
V: TRBV19; J: TRBJ2-7; CDR3: ASSLAVASYEQY
V: TRBV5-4; J: TRBJ1-4; CDR3: ASSLQQGRNEKLF
V: TRBV5-4; J: TRBJ2-7; CDR3: ASSLIGGRSMYEQY
V: TRBV27; J: TRBJ2-6; CDR3: ASSFDRSGANVLT